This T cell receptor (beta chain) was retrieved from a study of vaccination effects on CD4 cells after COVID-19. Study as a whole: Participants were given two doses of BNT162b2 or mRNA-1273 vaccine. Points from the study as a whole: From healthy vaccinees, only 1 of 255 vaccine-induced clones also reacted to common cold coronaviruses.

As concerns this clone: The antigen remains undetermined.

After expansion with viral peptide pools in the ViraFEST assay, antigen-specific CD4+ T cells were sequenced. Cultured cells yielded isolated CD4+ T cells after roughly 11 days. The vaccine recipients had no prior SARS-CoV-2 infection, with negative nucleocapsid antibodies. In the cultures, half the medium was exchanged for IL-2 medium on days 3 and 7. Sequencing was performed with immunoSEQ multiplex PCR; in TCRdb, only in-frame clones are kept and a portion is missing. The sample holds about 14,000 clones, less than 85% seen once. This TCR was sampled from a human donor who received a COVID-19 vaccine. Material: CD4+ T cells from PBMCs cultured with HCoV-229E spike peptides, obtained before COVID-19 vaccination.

CDR3 sequence reads: CASSIGGRNNSPLHF. CDR3 nucleotides: TGTGCCAGTAGTATAGGAGGCAGAAATAATTCACCCCTCCACTTT. This rearrangement joins TRBV19 to TRBJ1-6; D is ambiguous. The CDR3 spans 15 residues. Germline CDR1 LNHDA, CDR2 SQIVND (reference sequence). V gave up 1 base and J gave up 5 bases, with 9 bases separating them.